This entry concerns a single TCR beta chain. This sample is drawn from a study of immune characterization of retroperitoneal liposarcoma. TCRdb re-called the PCR reads with MiXCR, one entry per CDR3 protein. The sample shows approximately 7,000 distinct CDR3 sequences, just under 30% of them seen only once. The CDR3 consists of 13 residues. Germline V gene lookup returns CDR1 SGHVS and CDR2 FNYEAQ. The V end lost 7 bases, the J end lost 5 bases, and 11 bases lay between the germline ends. J is TRBJ2-2 and V is TRBV7-6; D remains ambiguous. The sequence came from a male donor with retroperitoneal liposarcoma. Sequences were obtained from blood. CDR3 nucleotide sequence: TGTGCCAGCAACTTCCTGGAGACCGGGGAGCTGTTTTTT. Its translation is CASNFLETGELFF.